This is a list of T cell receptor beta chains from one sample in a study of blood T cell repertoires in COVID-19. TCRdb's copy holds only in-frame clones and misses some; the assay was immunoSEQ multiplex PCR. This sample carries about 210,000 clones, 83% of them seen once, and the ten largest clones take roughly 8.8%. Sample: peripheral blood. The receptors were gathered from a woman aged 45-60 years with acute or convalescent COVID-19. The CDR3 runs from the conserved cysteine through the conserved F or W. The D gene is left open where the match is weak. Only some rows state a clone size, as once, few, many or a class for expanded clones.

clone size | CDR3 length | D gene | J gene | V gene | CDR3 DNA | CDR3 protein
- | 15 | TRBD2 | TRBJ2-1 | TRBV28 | TGTGCCAGCAGGTTAGGGACTAGCCGCTACAATGAGCAGTTCTTC | CASRLGTSRYNEQFF
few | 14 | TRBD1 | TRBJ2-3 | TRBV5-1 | TGCGCCAGCCGGGACAGCCTTAGCACAGATACGCAGTATTTT | CASRDSLSTDTQYF
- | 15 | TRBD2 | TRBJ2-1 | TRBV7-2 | TGTGCCAGCAGCGTCAGCGGGAGCTCCTACAATGAGCAGTTCTTC | CASSVSGSSYNEQFF
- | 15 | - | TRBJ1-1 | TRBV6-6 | TGTGCCAGCAGTTACTCTAGGCAGGTGAACACTGAAGCTTTCTTT | CASSYSRQVNTEAFF
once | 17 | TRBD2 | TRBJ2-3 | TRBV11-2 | TGTGCCAGCAGCTTAGATCGGCTAGCGGGAAGAGCGGATACGCAGTATTTT | CASSLDRLAGRADTQYF
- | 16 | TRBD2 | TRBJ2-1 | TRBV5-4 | TGTGCCAGCAGCTTTGACCTAGCGGGAGTCGCAAATGAGCAGTTCTTC | CASSFDLAGVANEQFF
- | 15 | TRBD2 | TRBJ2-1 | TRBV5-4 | TGTGCCAGCAGCTCGGGAGGGCTCTCCTACAATGAGCAGTTCTTC | CASSSGGLSYNEQFF
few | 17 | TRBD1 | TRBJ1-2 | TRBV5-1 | TGCGCCAGCAGCTGGGGCGGCTCAGGGACAGACAACTATGGCTACACCTTC | CASSWGGSGTDNYGYTF
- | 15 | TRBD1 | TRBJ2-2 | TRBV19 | TGTGCCAGTAGTACCCGACAGGGAGAAACCGGGGAGCTGTTTTTT | CASSTRQGETGELFF
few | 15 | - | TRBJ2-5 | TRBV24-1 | TGTGCCACCAGTGATTTGGGACAGAAACAAGAGACCCAGTACTTC | CATSDLGQKQETQYF
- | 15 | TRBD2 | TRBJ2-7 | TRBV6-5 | TGTGCCAGCAGTTCCGCGGCGGGAGTCCCTAAAGAGCAGTACTTC | CASSSAAGVPKEQYF
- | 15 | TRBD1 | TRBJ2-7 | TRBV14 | TGTGCCAGCAGCCAAGATCCCAGGGGGAGCAACGAGCAGTACTTC | CASSQDPRGSNEQYF
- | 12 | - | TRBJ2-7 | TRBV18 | TGTGCCAGCTCGGCCGGGAACTACGAGCAGTACTTC | CASSAGNYEQYF
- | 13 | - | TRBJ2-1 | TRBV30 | TGTGCCTGGACCTGGGGGGGGCGATATGAGCAGTTCTTC | CAWTWGGRYEQFF
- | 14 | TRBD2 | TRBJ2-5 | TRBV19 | TGTGCCAGTAGTACCCGGACTAGTTCAGGGACCCAGTACTTC | CASSTRTSSGTQYF
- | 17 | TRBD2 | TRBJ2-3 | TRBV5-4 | TGTGCCAGCAGCGCCGGGACTAGCGGGGGGGGGTCAGATACGCAGTATTTT | CASSAGTSGGGSDTQYF
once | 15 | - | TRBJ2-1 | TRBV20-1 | TGCAGTGCTAGTCCCCCACACACAGGGACCAATGAGCAGTTCTTC | CSASPPHTGTNEQFF
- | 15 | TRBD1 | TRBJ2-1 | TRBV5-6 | TGTGCCAGCAGCTTAACAGGGGGCGGAGTCAATGAGCAGTTCTTC | CASSLTGGGVNEQFF
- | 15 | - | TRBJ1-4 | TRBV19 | TGTGCCAGTAAAGAGTCAAGAGCAACTAATGAAAAACTGTTTTTT | CASKESRATNEKLFF
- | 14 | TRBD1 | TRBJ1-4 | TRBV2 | TGTGCCAGCGTTAAGGGACAGATGAATGAAAAACTGTTTTTT | CASVKGQMNEKLFF
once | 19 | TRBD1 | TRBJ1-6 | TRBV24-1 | TGTGCCACCAGTGATTTTTTCGAGGGACAGGGGGTTCTCCATTCACCCCTCCACTTT | CATSDFFEGQGVLHSPLHF
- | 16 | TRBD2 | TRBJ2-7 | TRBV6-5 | TGTGCCAGCAGTTCCAGGACTAGCGGGAGGCTCTACGAGCAGTACTTC | CASSSRTSGRLYEQYF